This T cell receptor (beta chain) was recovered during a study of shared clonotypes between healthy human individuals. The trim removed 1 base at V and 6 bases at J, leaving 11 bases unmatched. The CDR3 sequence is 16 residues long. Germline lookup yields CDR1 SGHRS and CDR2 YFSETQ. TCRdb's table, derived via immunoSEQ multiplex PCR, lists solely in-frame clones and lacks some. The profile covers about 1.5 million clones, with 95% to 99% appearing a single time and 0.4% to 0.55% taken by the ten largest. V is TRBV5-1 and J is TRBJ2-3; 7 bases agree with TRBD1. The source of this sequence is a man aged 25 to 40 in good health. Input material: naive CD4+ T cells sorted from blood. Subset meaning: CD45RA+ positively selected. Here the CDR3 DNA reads TGCGCCAGCAGCTTGTGGTCGGACAGGACTCATGATACGCAGTATTTT. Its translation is CASSLWSDRTHDTQYF.